Listed below are T cell receptor beta chains from one sample, sequenced in a study of cytomegalovirus exposure and HLA in healthy donors. The protocol was immunoSEQ multiplex PCR, while the TCRdb copy is restricted to in-frame clones and leaves out a portion. The sample records about 190,000 clones, 81% being singletons. The source material was PBMCs. The source is a man aged 35 to 55 in good health and CMV-seropositive. Both conserved end residues are part of each CDR3. The order of the fields is D gene, clone size, V gene, J gene, CDR3 protein, CDR3 DNA. D genes are given only for firm matches. A row's size may be missing; if present it is once, few, many or a size class.

d_gene: TRBD2; abundance: .; v_gene: TRBV5-1; j_gene: TRBJ2-7; CDR3aa: CASSLGWRGGGEQYF; CDR3nt: TGCGCCAGCAGCTTGGGATGGCGGGGGGGCGGGGAGCAGTACTTC
d_gene: .; abundance: few; v_gene: TRBV10-3; j_gene: TRBJ2-1; CDR3aa: CAISAGDSDEQFF; CDR3nt: TGTGCCATCAGTGCTGGGGATAGCGATGAGCAGTTCTTC
d_gene: TRBD2; abundance: .; v_gene: TRBV7-9; j_gene: TRBJ2-5; CDR3aa: CASSPSPGTSGRGETQYF; CDR3nt: TGTGCCAGCAGCCCTTCTCCCGGGACTAGCGGGAGAGGAGAGACCCAGTACTTC
d_gene: .; abundance: .; v_gene: TRBV11-1; j_gene: TRBJ2-7; CDR3aa: CASSFGQTGSSYEQYF; CDR3nt: TGTGCCAGCAGCTTTGGCCAAACAGGGAGCTCCTACGAGCAGTACTTC
d_gene: .; abundance: .; v_gene: TRBV5-4; j_gene: TRBJ1-1; CDR3aa: CASSRGHANTEAFF; CDR3nt: TGTGCCAGCAGCCGTGGACACGCGAACACTGAAGCTTTCTTT
d_gene: TRBD1; abundance: .; v_gene: TRBV2; j_gene: TRBJ2-7; CDR3aa: CASSEDRQGYEQYF; CDR3nt: TGTGCCAGCAGTGAGGACAGGCAAGGGTACGAGCAGTACTTC
d_gene: TRBD1; abundance: .; v_gene: TRBV6-5; j_gene: TRBJ1-3; CDR3aa: CASSRGQGAGNTIYF; CDR3nt: TGTGCCAGCAGTCGCGGACAGGGGGCTGGAAACACCATATATTTT
d_gene: TRBD2; abundance: .; v_gene: TRBV28; j_gene: TRBJ2-1; CDR3aa: CASSLLGGSGYNEQFF; CDR3nt: TGTGCCAGCAGTTTATTGGGCGGGAGTGGATACAATGAGCAGTTCTTC
d_gene: TRBD1; abundance: .; v_gene: TRBV7-9; j_gene: TRBJ2-5; CDR3aa: CASSFGQGGIRETQYF; CDR3nt: TGTGCCAGCAGCTTCGGACAGGGGGGGATTAGGGAGACCCAGTACTTC
d_gene: .; abundance: .; v_gene: TRBV6-1; j_gene: TRBJ2-7; CDR3aa: CASSGDLNEQYF; CDR3nt: TGTGCCAGCAGCGGGGATTTAAACGAGCAGTACTTC
d_gene: TRBD1; abundance: .; v_gene: TRBV6-1; j_gene: TRBJ1-5; CDR3aa: CAIADRGNQPQHF; CDR3nt: TGTGCCATCGCTGACAGGGGCAATCAGCCCCAGCATTTT
d_gene: .; abundance: .; v_gene: TRBV7-8; j_gene: TRBJ2-3; CDR3aa: CASSLARNTDTQYF; CDR3nt: TGTGCCAGCAGCTTAGCGAGGAACACAGATACGCAGTATTTT
d_gene: TRBD1; abundance: .; v_gene: TRBV10-3; j_gene: TRBJ1-1; CDR3aa: CAATGQRGVGTEAFF; CDR3nt: TGTGCCGCCACGGGACAGCGAGGAGTCGGCACTGAAGCTTTCTTT
d_gene: TRBD2; abundance: .; v_gene: TRBV7-9; j_gene: TRBJ2-5; CDR3aa: CASSRTSGRWETQYF; CDR3nt: TGTGCCAGCAGTCGGACTAGCGGGAGATGGGAGACCCAGTACTTC
d_gene: .; abundance: few; v_gene: TRBV5-1; j_gene: TRBJ2-5; CDR3aa: CASSLSGSRVETQYF; CDR3nt: TGCGCCAGCAGCTTAAGCGGGTCCCGCGTAGAGACCCAGTACTTC
d_gene: TRBD2; abundance: .; v_gene: TRBV2; j_gene: TRBJ2-3; CDR3aa: CASIYLAGVGTDTQYF; CDR3nt: TGTGCCAGCATTTACCTAGCGGGAGTCGGCACAGATACGCAGTATTTT
d_gene: TRBD1; abundance: .; v_gene: TRBV30; j_gene: TRBJ2-7; CDR3aa: CAWQTGGIDEQYF; CDR3nt: TGTGCCTGGCAGACAGGGGGCATCGACGAGCAGTACTTC
d_gene: .; abundance: .; v_gene: TRBV10-2; j_gene: TRBJ2-2; CDR3aa: CASTAPTGLNTGELFF; CDR3nt: TGTGCCAGCACCGCCCCCACAGGGCTGAACACCGGGGAGCTGTTTTTT
d_gene: .; abundance: .; v_gene: TRBV11-2; j_gene: TRBJ1-1; CDR3aa: CASSLGTGTEAFF; CDR3nt: TGTGCCAGCAGCTTAGGCACGGGCACTGAAGCTTTCTTT
d_gene: TRBD2; abundance: .; v_gene: TRBV7-9; j_gene: TRBJ2-1; CDR3aa: CASSLERGLYNEQFF; CDR3nt: TGTGCCAGCAGCTTAGAGCGGGGTCTATACAATGAGCAGTTCTTC
d_gene: .; abundance: .; v_gene: TRBV5-1; j_gene: TRBJ2-5; CDR3aa: CASSSRQGHQTQYF; CDR3nt: TGCGCCAGCAGCTCCCGCCAGGGCCACCAGACCCAGTACTTC
d_gene: TRBD1; abundance: .; v_gene: TRBV6-5; j_gene: TRBJ2-7; CDR3aa: CASSPGQGASEQYF; CDR3nt: TGTGCCAGCAGTCCCGGACAGGGGGCTAGTGAGCAGTACTTC
d_gene: .; abundance: .; v_gene: TRBV9; j_gene: TRBJ2-1; CDR3aa: CASSVVSRGSEQFF; CDR3nt: TGTGCCAGCAGCGTAGTCAGTAGAGGTAGTGAGCAGTTCTTC
d_gene: TRBD1; abundance: .; v_gene: TRBV5-1; j_gene: TRBJ1-5; CDR3aa: CASSWGPGQGNQPQHF; CDR3nt: TGCGCCAGCAGCTGGGGACCGGGACAGGGGAACCAGCCCCAGCATTTT
d_gene: TRBD1; abundance: .; v_gene: TRBV6-5; j_gene: TRBJ2-7; CDR3aa: CATIPPGTDYEQYF; CDR3nt: TGTGCCACCATCCCCCCCGGGACAGATTACGAGCAGTACTTC
d_gene: TRBD2; abundance: .; v_gene: TRBV19; j_gene: TRBJ2-7; CDR3aa: CASSRGLAGEKQYF; CDR3nt: TGTGCCAGTAGTAGGGGACTAGCGGGAGAAAAGCAGTACTTC
d_gene: .; abundance: few; v_gene: TRBV29-1; j_gene: TRBJ1-2; CDR3aa: CSVEEDRGYGYTF; CDR3nt: TGCAGCGTTGAAGAGGACAGAGGATATGGCTACACCTTC
d_gene: .; abundance: .; v_gene: TRBV28; j_gene: TRBJ1-2; CDR3aa: CASSQEGQGYGYTF; CDR3nt: TGTGCCAGCAGTCAAGAGGGGCAGGGGTATGGCTACACCTTC
d_gene: .; abundance: few; v_gene: TRBV6-1; j_gene: TRBJ1-1; CDR3aa: CASSEPGRPNTEAFF; CDR3nt: TGTGCCAGCAGTGAACCGGGAAGGCCGAACACTGAAGCTTTCTTT
d_gene: .; abundance: .; v_gene: TRBV11-2; j_gene: TRBJ1-4; CDR3aa: CASRRATNEKLFF; CDR3nt: TGTGCCAGCAGGAGGGCGACTAATGAAAAACTGTTTTTT
d_gene: .; abundance: .; v_gene: TRBV6-1; j_gene: TRBJ1-2; CDR3aa: CASSEGADKVDYGYTF; CDR3nt: TGTGCCAGCAGTGAAGGGGCGGACAAGGTGGACTATGGCTACACCTTC
d_gene: TRBD1; abundance: .; v_gene: TRBV5-1; j_gene: TRBJ2-2; CDR3aa: CASSLGAGGVFSLTGELFF; CDR3nt: TGCGCCAGCAGCTTGGGAGCAGGGGGCGTCTTCTCTTTGACCGGGGAGCTGTTTTTT
d_gene: TRBD2; abundance: .; v_gene: TRBV5-1; j_gene: TRBJ2-3; CDR3aa: CASSDAGGGTDTQYF; CDR3nt: TGCGCCAGCAGCGATGCCGGGGGGGGCACAGATACGCAGTATTTT
d_gene: .; abundance: .; v_gene: TRBV6-5; j_gene: TRBJ2-7; CDR3aa: CASWGLAYEQYF; CDR3nt: TGTGCCAGCTGGGGGCTAGCCTACGAGCAGTACTTC
d_gene: .; abundance: .; v_gene: TRBV4-3; j_gene: TRBJ1-4; CDR3aa: CASSRIAGTYDEKLFF; CDR3nt: TGCGCCAGCAGCCGCATAGCCGGGACATACGATGAAAAACTGTTTTTT